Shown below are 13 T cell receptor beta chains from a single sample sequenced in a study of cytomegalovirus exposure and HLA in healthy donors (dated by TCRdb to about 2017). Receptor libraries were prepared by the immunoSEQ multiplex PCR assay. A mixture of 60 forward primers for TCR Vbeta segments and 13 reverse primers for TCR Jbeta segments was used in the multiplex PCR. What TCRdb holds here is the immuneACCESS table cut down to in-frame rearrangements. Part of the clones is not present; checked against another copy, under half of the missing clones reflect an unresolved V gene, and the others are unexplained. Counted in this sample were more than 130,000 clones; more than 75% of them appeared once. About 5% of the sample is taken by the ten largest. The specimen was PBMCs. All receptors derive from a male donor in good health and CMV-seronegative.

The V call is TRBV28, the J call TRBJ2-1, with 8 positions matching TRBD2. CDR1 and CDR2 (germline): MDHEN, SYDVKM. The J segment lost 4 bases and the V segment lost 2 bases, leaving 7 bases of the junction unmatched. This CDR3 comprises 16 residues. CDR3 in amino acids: CASSLGAGAIYNEQFF. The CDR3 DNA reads TGTGCCAGCAGTTTAGGAGCGGGGGCCATTTACAATGAGCAGTTCTTC. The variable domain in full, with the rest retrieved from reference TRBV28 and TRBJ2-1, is DVKVTQSSRYLVKRTGEKVFLECVQDMDHENMFWYRQDPGLGLRLIYFSYDVKMKEKGDIPEGYSVSREKKERFSLILESASTNQTSMYLCASSLGAGAIYNEQFFGPGTRLTVL.

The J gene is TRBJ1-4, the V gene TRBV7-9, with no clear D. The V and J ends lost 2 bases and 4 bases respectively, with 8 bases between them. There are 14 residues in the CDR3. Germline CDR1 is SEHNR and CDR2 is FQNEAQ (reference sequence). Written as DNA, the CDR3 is TGTGCCAGCAGCTTACGGCAGGATAATGAAAAACTGTTTTTT. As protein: CASSLRQDNEKLFF.

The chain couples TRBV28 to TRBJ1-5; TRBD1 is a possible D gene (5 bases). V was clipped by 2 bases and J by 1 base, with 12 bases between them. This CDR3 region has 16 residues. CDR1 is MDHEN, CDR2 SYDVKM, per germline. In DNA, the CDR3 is TGTGCCAGCAGTTTAGACGGGGGTCAGAGCAATCAGCCCCAGCATTTT. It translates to CASSLDGGQSNQPQHF.

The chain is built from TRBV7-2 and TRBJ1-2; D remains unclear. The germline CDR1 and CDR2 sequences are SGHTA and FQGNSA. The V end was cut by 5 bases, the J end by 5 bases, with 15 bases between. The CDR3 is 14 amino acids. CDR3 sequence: CASSKDPTRYGYTF. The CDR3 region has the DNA TGTGCCAGCAGCAAGGACCCAACTAGGTATGGCTACACCTTC.

CDR3 sequence: CASSEGAGGAYEQYF. The CDR3 region has the DNA TGTGCCAGCAGTGAAGGGGCAGGGGGCGCCTACGAGCAGTACTTC. The chain carries TRBV6-1 and TRBJ2-7; 8 positions agree with TRBD1. V lost 1 base to trimming and J lost 2 bases; unmatched junction nucleotides: 4. The CDR3 consists of 15 residues. Germline V gene data show CDR1 as MNHNS and CDR2 as SASEGT.

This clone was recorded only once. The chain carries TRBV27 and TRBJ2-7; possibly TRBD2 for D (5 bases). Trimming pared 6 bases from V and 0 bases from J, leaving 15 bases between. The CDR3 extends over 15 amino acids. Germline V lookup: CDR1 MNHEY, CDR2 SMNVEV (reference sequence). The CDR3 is CASSPTGYSSYEQYF. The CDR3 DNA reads TGTGCCAGCAGCCCCACGGGGTATAGCTCCTACGAGCAGTACTTC.

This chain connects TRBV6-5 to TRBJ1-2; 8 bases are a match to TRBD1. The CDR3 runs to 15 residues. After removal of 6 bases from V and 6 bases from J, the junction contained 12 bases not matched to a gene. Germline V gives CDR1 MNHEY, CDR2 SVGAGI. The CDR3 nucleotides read TGTGCCAGCAGCCTAACGGGACAGGTGAATCATGGCTACACCTTC. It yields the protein CASSLTGQVNHGYTF.

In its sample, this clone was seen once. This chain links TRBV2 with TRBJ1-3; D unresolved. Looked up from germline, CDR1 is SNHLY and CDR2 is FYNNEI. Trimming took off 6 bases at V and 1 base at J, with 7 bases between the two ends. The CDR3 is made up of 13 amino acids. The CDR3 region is CASSRLSGNTIYF. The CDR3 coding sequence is TGTGCCAGCAGCCGTTTATCTGGAAACACCATATATTTT.

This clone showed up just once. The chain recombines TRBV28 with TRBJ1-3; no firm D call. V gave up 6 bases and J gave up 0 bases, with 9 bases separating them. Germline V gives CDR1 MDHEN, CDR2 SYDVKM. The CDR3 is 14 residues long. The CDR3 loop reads CASREGNSGNTIYF. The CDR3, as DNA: TGTGCCAGCAGGGAGGGAAACTCTGGAAACACCATATATTTT.

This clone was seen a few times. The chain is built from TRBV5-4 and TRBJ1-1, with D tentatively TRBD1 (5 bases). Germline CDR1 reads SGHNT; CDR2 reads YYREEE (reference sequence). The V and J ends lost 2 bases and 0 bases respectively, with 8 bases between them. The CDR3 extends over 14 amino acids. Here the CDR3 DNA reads TGTGCCAGCAGCTTTGGGGACTTGAACACTGAAGCTTTCTTT. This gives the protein CASSFGDLNTEAFF.

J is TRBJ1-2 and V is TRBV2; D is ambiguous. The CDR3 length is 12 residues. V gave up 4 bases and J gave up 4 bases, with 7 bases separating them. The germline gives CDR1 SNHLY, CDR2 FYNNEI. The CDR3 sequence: CASSVEGYGYTF. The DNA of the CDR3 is TGTGCCAGCAGTGTTGAGGGCTATGGCTACACCTTC.

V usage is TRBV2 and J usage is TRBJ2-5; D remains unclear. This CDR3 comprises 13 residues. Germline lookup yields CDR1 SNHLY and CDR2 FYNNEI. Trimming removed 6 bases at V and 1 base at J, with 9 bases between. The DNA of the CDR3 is TGTGCCAGCAGGGAGTGGCCCCAAGAGACCCAGTACTTC. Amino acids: CASREWPQETQYF.

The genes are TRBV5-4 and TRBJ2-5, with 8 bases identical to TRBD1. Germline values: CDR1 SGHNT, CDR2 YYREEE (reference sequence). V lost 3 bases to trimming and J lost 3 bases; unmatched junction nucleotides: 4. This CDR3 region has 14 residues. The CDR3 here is CASSSPDREETQYF. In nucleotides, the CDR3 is TGTGCCAGCAGCTCCCCGGACAGGGAAGAGACCCAGTACTTC.